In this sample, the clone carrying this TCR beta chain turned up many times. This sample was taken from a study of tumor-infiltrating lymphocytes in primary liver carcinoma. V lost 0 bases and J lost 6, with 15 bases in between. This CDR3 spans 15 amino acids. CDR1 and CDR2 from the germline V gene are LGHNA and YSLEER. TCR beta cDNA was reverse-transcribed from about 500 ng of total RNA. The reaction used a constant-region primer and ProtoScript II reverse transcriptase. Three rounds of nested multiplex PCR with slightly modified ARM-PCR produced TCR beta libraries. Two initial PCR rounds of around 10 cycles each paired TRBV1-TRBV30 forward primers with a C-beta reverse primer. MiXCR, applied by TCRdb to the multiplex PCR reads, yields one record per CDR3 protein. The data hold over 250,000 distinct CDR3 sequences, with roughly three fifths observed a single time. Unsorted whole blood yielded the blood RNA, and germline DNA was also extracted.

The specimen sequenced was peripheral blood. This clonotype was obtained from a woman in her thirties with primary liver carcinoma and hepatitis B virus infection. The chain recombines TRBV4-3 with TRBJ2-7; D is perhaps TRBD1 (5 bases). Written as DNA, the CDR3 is TGCGCCAGCAGCCAAGATAGTGCAGGGTGGGGCGAGCAGTACTTC. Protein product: CASSQDSAGWGEQYF.